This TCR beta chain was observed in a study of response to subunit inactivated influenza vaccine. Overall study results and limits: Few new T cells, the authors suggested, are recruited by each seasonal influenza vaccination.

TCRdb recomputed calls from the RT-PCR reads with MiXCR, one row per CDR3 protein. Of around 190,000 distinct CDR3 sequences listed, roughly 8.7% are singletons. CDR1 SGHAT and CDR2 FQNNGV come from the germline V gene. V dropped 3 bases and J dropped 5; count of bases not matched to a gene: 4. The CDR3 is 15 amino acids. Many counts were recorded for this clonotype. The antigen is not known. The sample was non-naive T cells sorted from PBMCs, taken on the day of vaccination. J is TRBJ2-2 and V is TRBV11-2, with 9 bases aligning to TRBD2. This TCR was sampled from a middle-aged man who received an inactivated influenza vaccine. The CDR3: CASSLTSGLTGELFF. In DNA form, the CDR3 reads TGTGCCAGCAGCTTGACTAGCGGACTAACCGGGGAGCTGTTTTTT.